A single sample gave rise to the 21 T cell receptor beta chains below, sequenced in a study of CD8+CD57+ T cells in acquired aplastic anemia. Investigators profiled TCR beta VDJ and CDR3 from genomic DNA template. TCRdb independently ran MiXCR on the reads; one entry per CDR3 protein. There are roughly 38,000 distinct CDR3 sequences in the sample; 65% to 80% occur only once, and roughly 22% lies in the top ten. The sample consisted of sorted CD4+, CD8+, or CD8+CD57+ T cells (not recorded which) from PBMCs. Receptor source: a human donor in good health, serving as a control.

This clonotype was seen more than once but under ten times. The chain links TRBV7-9 to TRBJ2-7; D not resolved. CDR3 length: 12 residues. CDR1 is SEHNR, CDR2 FQNEAQ, per germline (reference sequence). V was clipped by 5 bases and J by 0 bases, with 5 bases between them. CDR3 sequence (DNA): TGTGCCAGCAGCCCTAGCTCCTACGAGCAGTACTTC. It translates to CASSPSSYEQYF.

The V and J genes are TRBV29-1 and TRBJ1-1; TRBD1 might be the D (5 bases). The V end was cut by 6 bases, the J end by 4 bases, with 18 bases between. The germline V gene has CDR1 SQVTM and CDR2 ANQGSEA. The CDR3 consists of 14 residues. For the CDR3, the DNA is TGCAGCGTCGAAAGGTCTGGGACTACCACTGAAGCTTTCTTT. It yields the protein CSVERSGTTTEAFF.

This chain uses TRBV10-3 with TRBJ2-3, with D possibly TRBD1 on 5 matching bases. This CDR3 is 14 amino acids long. Trimming cost V 8 bases and J 3 bases, with 15 bases left between them. In germline, CDR1 is ENHRY, CDR2 SYGVKD. In DNA form, the CDR3 reads TGTGCCATCGCGCCCCAGGGCCCTACAGATACGCAGTATTTT. Translating it yields CAIAPQGPTDTQYF.

About this clonotype: At one end, the junction sequence differs from germline, possibly due to a read error. The CDR3 here is CAVSGGEVHEKLFF. The CDR3 DNA is TGTGCCGTCAGTGGCGGGGAGGTCCATGAAAAACTGTTTTTT. V is TRBV10-3 and J is TRBJ1-4; the D is unclear. The CDR3 spans 14 residues. Germline V CDR1 and CDR2: ENHRY, SYGVKD.

The chain carries TRBV20-1 and TRBJ2-2; 9 positions match TRBD2. CDR1 is DFQATT, CDR2 SNEGSKA, per germline (reference sequence). The trim removed 5 bases at V and 3 bases at J, leaving 13 bases unmatched. The CDR3 sequence is 17 residues long. CDR3 sequence reads: CSASHPTSGLHTGELFF. DNA of the CDR3: TGCAGTGCTTCCCACCCGACTAGCGGATTACACACCGGGGAGCTGTTTTTT.

The chain combines TRBV20-1 with TRBJ1-2; D may be TRBD1 (6 bases). CDR1 is DFQATT, CDR2 SNEGSKA, per germline (reference sequence). V shed 3 bases and J shed 12 bases, with 17 bases lying between them. The CDR3 contains 12 residues. The CDR3 protein is CSARGGLTRDTF. The CDR3 nucleotides are TGCAGTGCTAGGGGGGGCCTCACCCGCGACACCTTC.

The chain carries TRBV24-1 and TRBJ1-2; D gene uncertain. Trimming shortened V by 0 bases and J by 3 bases, and 4 bases separated the two germline ends. Germline assignment: CDR1 KGHDR and CDR2 SFDVKD. CDR3 size: 13 residues. DNA for the CDR3: TGTGCCACCAGTGATTTGAACCACTATGGCTACACCTTC. Translated: CATSDLNHYGYTF.

The chain is built from TRBV10-3 and TRBJ1-2; perhaps TRBD1 as D (5 bases). The CDR3 has 13 amino acids. Germline V lookup: CDR1 ENHRY, CDR2 SYGVKD. The germline V and J ends were trimmed by 2 bases and 4 bases, with 8 bases remaining between them. CDR3 sequence (DNA): TGTGCCATCAGTGAGGCAGGGATCTATGGCTACACCTTC. This codes for CAISEAGIYGYTF.

V gene TRBV25-1 combines with J gene TRBJ1-1; D gene unclear. The V gene's germline CDR1 is MGHDK and CDR2 SYGVNS. V lost 3 bases, J lost 7 bases, and 15 bases lay in between. The CDR3 has 14 residues. The CDR3 sequence is CASSDLFGPGEAFF. In DNA, the CDR3 is TGTGCCAGCAGTGATCTTTTCGGACCGGGTGAAGCTTTCTTT.

The V call is TRBV6-4, the J call TRBJ2-6; D gene ambiguous. Germline CDR1 MRHNA, CDR2 SNTAGT. The CDR3 sequence is 14 residues long. Trimming left V 2 bases short and J 4 bases short, with 6 bases between. CDR3 amino acids: CASSDGSGANVLTF. CDR3 nucleotide sequence: TGTGCCAGCAGTGACGGTAGCGGGGCCAACGTCCTGACTTTC.

This clonotype was observed a handful of times. The chain is built from TRBV25-1 and TRBJ1-2; a weak D match, TRBD1 (5 bases). The germline CDR1 and CDR2 sequences are MGHDK and SYGVNS. This CDR3 is 13 amino acids long. V was cut by 5 bases and J by 4 bases, with 11 bases left in between. CDR3 coding DNA: TGTGCCAGCAGTTTGGGGGGGGGCTATGGCTACACCTTC. It codes for CASSLGGGYGYTF.

The rearrangement joins TRBV2 to TRBJ2-1, with 8 bases identical to TRBD2. CDR3 length: 13 amino acids. J lost 4 bases, V lost 6 bases, and 2 bases had no gene match. Germline V gene lookup returns CDR1 SNHLY and CDR2 FYNNEI. DNA of the CDR3: TGTGCCAGCAGACTAGCGGAGTACAATGAGCAGTTCTTC. This encodes CASRLAEYNEQFF.

The chain recombines TRBV7-6 with TRBJ2-3; no definite D call. The CDR3 consists of 15 residues. Germline assignment: CDR1 SGHVS and CDR2 FNYEAQ. V lost 2 bases and J lost 3, with 12 bases in between. CDR3 amino acids: CASSLQPIATDTQYF. DNA of the CDR3: TGTGCCAGCAGCTTACAACCAATAGCAACAGATACGCAGTATTTT.

The chain uses TRBV25-1 and TRBJ2-7, with D possibly matching TRBD2 (7 bases). CDR3 size: 15 residues. With 4 bases removed from V and 0 bases from J, the gap between germline ends came to 13 bases. Per germline, CDR1 MGHDK and CDR2 SYGVNS. The CDR3 loop is CASSGGGRGSYEQYF. CDR3 in DNA: TGTGCCAGCAGTGGGGGGGGCAGGGGCTCCTACGAGCAGTACTTC.

This chain's CDR3 is CASSEGSGFTEAFF. The CDR3 DNA sequence: TGTGCCAGCAGCGAGGGATCGGGGTTCACTGAAGCTTTCTTT. The V gene is TRBV9, the J gene TRBJ1-1, with D uncertain. Germline V gene data show CDR1 as SGDLS and CDR2 as YYNGEE. The CDR3 runs 14 residues. Trimming pared 3 bases from V and 4 bases from J, leaving 13 bases between.

The chain joins TRBV7-2 to TRBJ1-2; D ambiguous. Germline V CDR1 and CDR2: SGHTA, FQGNSA. CDR3 size: 14 residues. The ends were cut back, 3 bases at V and 3 bases at J, with 11 bases in the middle. The CDR3 DNA sequence: TGTGCCAGCAGCTTCCCCCTGGGGTACTATGGCTACACCTTC. It encodes CASSFPLGYYGYTF.

The chain recombines TRBV29-1 with TRBJ2-7, with a weak D call TRBD1 (5 bases). Per germline, CDR1 SQVTM and CDR2 ANQGSEA. This CDR3 region has 12 residues. Trimming removed 1 base from V and 3 bases from J, with 7 bases in between. CDR3 coding DNA: TGCAGCGTTGAAGGCAGGGACTACGAGCAGTACTTC. This codes for CSVEGRDYEQYF.

V is TRBV29-1 and J is TRBJ1-2; no clear D. V lost 0 bases and J 13 bases, leaving 18 bases between the germline ends. The germline V gene has CDR1 SQVTM and CDR2 ANQGSEA. This CDR3 contains 13 residues. The CDR3 loop is CSVEENVSPGSTF. The CDR3 DNA sequence: TGCAGCGTTGAAGAGAATGTTTCGCCGGGGTCCACCTTC.

The J gene is TRBJ2-1, the V gene TRBV7-2; TRBD2 might be the D (5 bases). The CDR3 is 12 amino acids. From germline, CDR1 is SGHTA and CDR2 FQGNSA. Trimming stripped 6 bases from V and 8 bases from J, with 11 bases between. CDR3 nucleotides: TGTGCCAGCAGAGCCCGGACTTATGAGCAGTTCTTC. Protein sequence: CASRARTYEQFF. Full variable domain (missing parts from reference TRBV7-2 and TRBJ2-1): GAGVSQSPSNKVTEKGKDVELRCDPISGHTALYWYRQSLGQGLEFLIYFQGNSAPDKSGLPSDRFSAERTGGSVSTLTIQRTQQEDSAVYLCASRARTYEQFFGPGTRLTVL.

The chain has TRBV15 and TRBJ1-1; D is unclear. Germline CDR1 LNHNV, CDR2 YYDKDF (reference sequence). Trimming removed 0 bases at V and 1 base at J, with 9 bases between. The CDR3 has 15 amino acids. The CDR3 coding sequence is TGTGCCACCAGCAGAGATCGCCATTGGAACACTGAAGCTTTCTTT. This sequence encodes CATSRDRHWNTEAFF.

The chain employs TRBV7-9 and TRBJ2-1; D is unclear. The germline CDR1 and CDR2 sequences are SEHNR and FQNEAQ (reference sequence). The CDR3 has 11 amino acids. Trimming pared 2 bases from V and 10 bases from J, leaving 6 bases between. The CDR3: CASSLLGEQFF. Here the CDR3 DNA reads TGTGCCAGCAGCTTATTAGGAGAGCAGTTCTTC.